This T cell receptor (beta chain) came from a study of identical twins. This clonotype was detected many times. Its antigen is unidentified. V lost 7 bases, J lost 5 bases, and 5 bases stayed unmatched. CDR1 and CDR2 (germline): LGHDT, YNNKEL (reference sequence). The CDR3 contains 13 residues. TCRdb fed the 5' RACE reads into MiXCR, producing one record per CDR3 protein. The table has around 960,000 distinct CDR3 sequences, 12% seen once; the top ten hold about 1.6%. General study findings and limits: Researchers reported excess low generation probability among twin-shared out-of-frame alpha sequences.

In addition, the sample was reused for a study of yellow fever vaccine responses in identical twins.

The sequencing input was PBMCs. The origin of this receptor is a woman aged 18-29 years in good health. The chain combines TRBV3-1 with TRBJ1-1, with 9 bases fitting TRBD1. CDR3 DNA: TGTGCCAGCAAGCGACAGGGGGGAACTGAAGCTTTCTTT. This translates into CASKRQGGTEAFF.